These T cell receptor beta chains were read from a single sample in a study of T-cell reconstitution after alpha-beta-depleted transplantation in children. MiXCR, applied by TCRdb to the PCR reads, yields one record per CDR3 protein. The sample holds around 600,000 distinct CDR3 sequences, 23% seen once. Sequencing used PBMCs, mostly from graft donor cells, obtained 360 days after TCRalphabeta/CD19-depleted stem cell transplant. Source of these receptors: a boy younger than two who had a stem cell transplant for acute myeloid leukemia, so the T cells may come from the graft donor. CDR3s leave out the opening cysteine and the closing phenylalanine or tryptophan.

J gene	V gene	CDR3 protein
TRBJ1-2	TRBV29-1	SVPGGHYGYT
TRBJ2-3	TRBV3-1	ASSNRPPDTQY
TRBJ1-4	TRBV7-2	ASSSQGQLATNEKLF
TRBJ2-7	TRBV12-3/TRBV12-4	ASSLPGQGSYEQY
TRBJ1-2	TRBV6-1	ASSRTTRNYGYT
TRBJ2-2	TRBV5-1	ASSLNWGPAGELF
TRBJ2-6	TRBV15	ATSRVGRGGTSGANVLT
TRBJ1-5	TRBV5-6	ASSYRDPQPQH
TRBJ2-1	TRBV20-1	SASPRTEQF
TRBJ2-1	TRBV10-3	AISHQENEQF
TRBJ2-5	TRBV12-3/TRBV12-4	ASSLGAQETQY
TRBJ2-5	TRBV20-1	SADAGWGETQY
TRBJ1-6	TRBV12-3/TRBV12-4	ASTLIAGQSPLH
TRBJ2-6	TRBV20-1	SASRFDNRRSGGANVLT
TRBJ2-1	TRBV5-1	ASSQGNERF
TRBJ2-1	TRBV24-1	ATEKDSSYNEQF
TRBJ2-7	TRBV20-1	SARPYKESSYEQY
TRBJ2-4	TRBV3-1	ASSQGLNIQY
TRBJ2-1	TRBV5-1	ASSRTVEDFRSYNEQF
TRBJ2-1	TRBV12-3/TRBV12-4	ASSLGGPSYNEQF
TRBJ2-3	TRBV20-1	SASGLGLTDTQY
TRBJ2-3	TRBV20-1	SASGVSSTDTQY
TRBJ2-1	TRBV20-1	SARAGGRNEQF
TRBJ2-7	TRBV5-1	ASSLDGDIAYEQY
TRBJ2-3	TRBV12-3/TRBV12-4	ASSFAFAGATTDTQY
TRBJ1-5	TRBV18	ASSPLADSNQPQH
TRBJ2-1	TRBV6-5	ASSYPGNEQF
TRBJ1-6	TRBV5-1	ASSLPTGPLNNSPLH
TRBJ2-5	TRBV7-9	ASSHRLAGPQETQY
TRBJ2-7	TRBV5-1	ASSLETGLAPYEQY
TRBJ2-7	TRBV15	ATSDRGGNPYEQY
TRBJ1-2	TRBV27	ASSLTVHGYT
TRBJ2-1	TRBV6-5	ASSYRKAGTDYF
TRBJ2-3	TRBV10-3	AISESGASTDTQY
TRBJ1-6	TRBV12-3/TRBV12-4	ASSAGYSPLH
TRBJ1-2	TRBV20-1	SASLSDRAIYGYT
TRBJ1-1	TRBV29-1	SVLLRQALNTEAF
TRBJ2-3	TRBV6-5	ASSWRGGLDTQY
TRBJ2-2	TRBV4-3	ASSQEVGGANTGELF
TRBJ2-7	TRBV27	ASSLLRPASGFYEQY
TRBJ2-2	TRBV7-6	ASSLAHLPSRNTGELF